Listed below are T cell receptor beta chains from one sample, sequenced in a study of blood T cell repertoires in COVID-19. Profiled with immunoSEQ multiplex PCR; TCRdb holds only in-frame clones, not every one. The table has hundreds of thousands of clones, about 85% seen once. The sequencing input was peripheral blood. All receptors come from a man younger than 30 with active or convalescent COVID-19. CDR3s include the opening cysteine and the closing phenylalanine or tryptophan. The order of the fields is D gene, V gene, J gene, clone size, CDR3 protein, CDR3 DNA. A D gene is named only where the DNA matches it firmly. Some rows mark clone size as missing; the rest say once, few, many or name a class of expanded clone.

TRBD2	TRBV11-2	TRBJ2-3	NA	CASSQDRGGVDTQYF	TGTGCCAGCAGCCAGGACCGGGGGGGTGTAGATACGCAGTATTTT
NA	TRBV6-4	TRBJ1-1	NA	CASRGEAGSTEAFF	TGTGCCAGCAGAGGAGAAGCGGGTAGCACTGAAGCTTTCTTT
NA	TRBV4-3	TRBJ2-5	once	CASSQEDQGTQYF	TGCGCCAGCAGCCAAGAGGACCAGGGGACCCAGTACTTC
TRBD1	TRBV5-1	TRBJ1-1	NA	CASSLETGGFTEAFF	TGCGCCAGCAGCTTAGAGACAGGGGGCTTTACTGAAGCTTTCTTT
NA	TRBV5-1	TRBJ1-2	few	CASSLDRDYGYTF	TGCGCCAGCAGCTTGGACAGGGACTATGGCTACACCTTC
NA	TRBV10-1	TRBJ2-2	NA	CASIFFGRGSGELFF	TGCGCCAGCATTTTTTTCGGGAGAGGGTCCGGGGAGCTGTTTTTT
TRBD2	TRBV6-5	TRBJ2-5	NA	CASISTGGETQYF	TGTGCCAGCATTTCCACGGGAGGTGAGACCCAGTACTTC
NA	TRBV7-2	TRBJ1-5	NA	CASSLGWGSNQPQHF	TGTGCCAGCAGCTTAGGATGGGGCAGCAATCAGCCCCAGCATTTT
TRBD1	TRBV27	TRBJ1-2	NA	CASSSSPTGTIYGYTF	TGTGCCAGCAGTTCGTCACCGACAGGGACGATATATGGCTACACCTTC
TRBD1	TRBV28	TRBJ2-6	NA	CASSSRDRGSSGANVLTF	TGTGCCAGCAGTTCTCGGGACAGGGGGAGCTCTGGGGCCAACGTCCTGACTTTC
NA	TRBV28	TRBJ1-2	NA	CASSFTGSNYGYTF	TGTGCCAGCAGTTTTACAGGGTCTAACTATGGCTACACCTTC
NA	TRBV11-2	TRBJ1-4	NA	CASSLAVRVEKLFF	TGTGCCAGCAGCTTAGCTGTTCGTGTTGAAAAACTGTTTTTT
TRBD2	TRBV5-1	TRBJ2-7	NA	CASSRTGTSGSYEQYF	TGCGCCAGCAGCCGGACCGGGACTAGCGGATCCTACGAGCAGTACTTC
NA	TRBV4-3	TRBJ2-6	NA	CASSQDWEVGANVLTF	TGCGCCAGCAGCCAAGATTGGGAGGTAGGGGCCAACGTCCTGACTTTC
NA	TRBV9	TRBJ2-1	NA	CASSEHHSGLYRNEQFF	TGTGCCAGCAGCGAACACCATAGCGGCCTCTACAGGAATGAGCAGTTCTTC
NA	TRBV2	TRBJ1-2	NA	CASRLGYGYTF	TGTGCCAGCAGACTAGGCTATGGCTACACCTTC
TRBD1	TRBV7-2	TRBJ2-7	NA	CASTSGQGYEQYF	TGTGCCAGCACCTCGGGACAGGGGTACGAGCAGTACTTC
TRBD2	TRBV6-4	TRBJ2-1	NA	CASSGTSGAYNEQFF	TGTGCCAGCAGCGGAACTAGCGGGGCGTACAATGAGCAGTTCTTC
NA	TRBV11-1	TRBJ2-4	NA	CASTTGVGSNIQYF	TGTGCCAGCACGACCGGGGTGGGGTCAAACATTCAGTACTTC
TRBD1	TRBV5-8	TRBJ1-1	NA	CASSLEGTWTGRGTEAFF	TGTGCCAGCAGCTTGGAGGGTACTTGGACAGGGCGTGGCACTGAAGCTTTCTTT
TRBD1	TRBV5-4	TRBJ1-4	once	CASSPGQGPNEKLFF	TGTGCCAGCAGCCCGGGACAGGGGCCTAATGAAAAACTGTTTTTT
NA	TRBV5-6	TRBJ1-1	NA	CASSLLSYGGTNTEAFF	TGTGCCAGCAGCTTGTTAAGTTACGGCGGGACGAACACTGAAGCTTTCTTT
TRBD1	TRBV28	TRBJ2-4	NA	CASSPGGRRGRGKNIQYF	TGTGCCAGCAGTCCAGGAGGCCGCAGGGGGCGAGGCAAAAACATTCAGTACTTC
TRBD1	TRBV24-1	TRBJ2-1	NA	CATSGQGTEQFF	TGTGCCACCAGTGGACAGGGTACTGAGCAGTTCTTC
NA	TRBV20-1	TRBJ2-5	NA	CSARTEETQYF	TGCAGTGCTAGAACTGAAGAGACCCAGTACTTC
TRBD1	TRBV19	TRBJ1-5	NA	CASSIRALGQGLHQPQHF	TGTGCCAGTAGTATAAGGGCGCTCGGACAGGGGCTCCATCAGCCCCAGCATTTT
NA	TRBV28	TRBJ1-4	NA	CASSPGTGPATNEKLFF	TGTGCCAGCAGTCCCGGGACTGGGCCTGCAACTAATGAAAAACTGTTTTTT
NA	TRBV11-2	TRBJ2-2	few	CASSHPEGANTGELFF	TGTGCCAGCAGCCACCCGGAGGGGGCAAACACCGGGGAGCTGTTTTTT
NA	TRBV27	TRBJ1-1	NA	CASKSMNTEAFF	TGTGCCAGCAAGTCTATGAACACTGAAGCTTTCTTT
NA	TRBV5-8	TRBJ1-2	NA	CASSDDRNTYYGYTF	TGTGCCAGCAGCGACGACAGAAACACTTACTATGGCTACACCTTC
TRBD1	TRBV5-1	TRBJ2-7	once	CASSLTESTGGNSYEQYF	TGCGCCAGCAGCTTGACCGAATCGACAGGGGGGAACTCCTACGAGCAGTACTTC
NA	TRBV5-6	TRBJ2-1	NA	CASSLGWGVYSEQFF	TGTGCCAGCAGCTTAGGGTGGGGGGTTTATAGTGAGCAGTTCTTC
NA	TRBV7-3	TRBJ2-3	NA	CASSFLGASTDTQYF	TGTGCCAGCAGCTTCCTAGGGGCAAGCACAGATACGCAGTATTTT
NA	TRBV12-3/TRBV12-4	TRBJ2-1	once	CASSLQFHGQFF	TGTGCCAGCAGTTTACAGTTTCATGGGCAGTTCTTC
NA	TRBV7-2	TRBJ1-1	NA	CASSLQTFAEAFF	TGTGCCAGCAGCTTACAGACATTCGCAGAAGCTTTCTTT
NA	TRBV7-2	TRBJ1-3	NA	CASSFKRTEGLSGNTIYF	TGTGCCAGCAGCTTTAAGCGGACGGAGGGACTCTCTGGAAACACCATATATTTT
NA	TRBV5-1	TRBJ2-1	NA	CASSFAESYNEQFF	TGCGCCAGCAGCTTTGCGGAGTCCTACAATGAGCAGTTCTTC
NA	TRBV13	TRBJ1-4	NA	CASNLRSTNEKLFF	TGTGCCAGCAACCTCAGGTCGACTAATGAAAAACTGTTTTTT
TRBD1	TRBV6-1	TRBJ1-6	few	CASSEMSGTGGSPLHF	TGTGCCAGCAGTGAAATGTCCGGGACAGGGGGTTCACCCCTCCACTTT
NA	TRBV7-7	TRBJ2-2	NA	CASSLFDTGELFF	TGTGCCAGCAGCTTATTCGACACCGGGGAGCTGTTTTTT
NA	TRBV7-9	TRBJ1-1	NA	CASSSWDTYLPGFTEAFF	TGTGCCAGCAGCTCTTGGGACACTTACCTCCCAGGATTCACTGAAGCTTTCTTT
NA	TRBV15	TRBJ2-7	NA	CATSRDGHEQYF	TGTGCCACCAGCAGAGATGGCCACGAGCAGTACTTC
NA	TRBV7-8	TRBJ2-3	NA	CASKVGASTDTQYF	TGTGCCAGCAAGGTGGGGGCCAGCACAGATACGCAGTATTTT
NA	TRBV7-2	TRBJ1-2	NA	CASSSRQGYNGYTF	TGTGCCAGCAGCTCCCGCCAGGGGTATAATGGCTACACCTTC
TRBD1	TRBV11-2	TRBJ1-3	NA	CASSFDRDRGNTIYF	TGTGCCAGCAGCTTCGACAGGGATCGAGGAAACACCATATATTTT
TRBD1	TRBV28	TRBJ1-2	NA	CASTQTGSYGYTF	TGTGCCAGCACTCAGACAGGGAGCTATGGCTACACCTTC
NA	TRBV6-6	TRBJ1-1	once	CASSSGHLNTEAFF	TGTGCCAGCAGTTCGGGACACCTGAACACTGAAGCTTTCTTT
TRBD1	TRBV25-1	TRBJ2-2	few	CASSRGGQVYTGELFF	TGTGCCAGCAGTAGAGGGGGACAGGTATACACCGGGGAGCTGTTTTTT
NA	TRBV2	TRBJ2-3	NA	CASSEYNRRETDTQYF	TGTGCCAGCAGTGAATATAACAGGCGGGAAACAGATACGCAGTATTTT
NA	TRBV5-5	TRBJ1-2	NA	CASSLEQANYGYTF	TGTGCCAGCAGCTTGGAGCAGGCTAACTATGGCTACACCTTC
NA	TRBV6-1	TRBJ1-3	NA	CASSLQGNTIYF	TGTGCCAGCAGTCTACAGGGAAACACCATATATTTT
NA	TRBV11-2	TRBJ1-5	NA	CASSLHPGQGNQPQHF	TGTGCCAGCAGCTTACACCCAGGGCAGGGCAATCAGCCCCAGCATTTT
NA	TRBV5-1	TRBJ2-5	NA	CASSLRTAYQETQYF	TGCGCCAGCAGCTTACGGACAGCCTACCAAGAGACCCAGTACTTC
NA	TRBV6-2/TRBV6-3	TRBJ1-1	NA	CASSYVWGTTNTEAFF	TGTGCCAGCAGTTACGTCTGGGGCACAACGAACACTGAAGCTTTCTTT